The rows below give T cell receptor beta chains drawn from one sample of a study of beta chain features in type 1 diabetes. Libraries were prepared by immunoSEQ multiplex PCR; TCRdb keeps only in-frame clonotypes and omits some of them. Of under 300,000 clones in the sample, 15% to 20% were seen once. The specimen sequenced was naive CD4+ T cells from blood. These receptor sequences come from a man aged 25 to 45 with type 1 diabetes. CDR3s include the opening cysteine and the closing phenylalanine or tryptophan. A D gene is named only where the DNA matches it firmly. Some rows mark clone size as missing; the rest say once, few, many or name a class of expanded clone.

v_gene,abundance,d_gene,j_gene,CDR3aa,CDR3nt
TRBV5-4,NA,NA,TRBJ1-2,CASSLDRTQSYGYTF,TGTGCCAGCAGCTTGGACAGGACCCAATCCTATGGCTACACCTTC
TRBV27,few,NA,TRBJ2-7,CASSLYIGTLPGHEQYF,TGTGCCAGCAGTTTATACATAGGGACACTTCCGGGACACGAGCAGTACTTC
TRBV6-5,few,NA,TRBJ2-7,CASSYSGASFDEQYF,TGTGCCAGCAGTTACTCTGGGGCGTCGTTCGACGAGCAGTACTTC
TRBV6-5,NA,NA,TRBJ2-4,CASSYSSSLAKNIQYF,TGTGCCAGCAGTTACTCCTCCAGCCTAGCCAAAAACATTCAGTACTTC
TRBV7-9,NA,NA,TRBJ2-1,CASSFRDRQRAGTVHEQFF,TGTGCCAGCAGCTTCCGGGACAGACAACGAGCGGGAACTGTCCATGAGCAGTTCTTC
TRBV4-1,NA,TRBD2,TRBJ2-1,CASSQQATSGRDEQFF,TGCGCCAGCAGCCAGCAAGCGACTAGCGGGAGGGATGAGCAGTTCTTC
TRBV29-1,NA,NA,TRBJ1-1,CSVGGTMNTEAFF,TGCAGCGTTGGAGGGACAATGAACACTGAAGCTTTCTTT
TRBV7-2,few,NA,TRBJ2-7,CASSGTGREQYF,TGTGCCAGTTCGGGGACCGGACGAGAGCAGTACTTC
TRBV7-9,NA,NA,TRBJ2-7,CASSHGQGLSYEQYF,TGTGCCAGCAGCCACGGACAGGGACTATCCTACGAGCAGTACTTC
TRBV30,NA,NA,TRBJ1-2,CAWEQGANYGYTF,TGTGCCTGGGAACAGGGAGCTAACTATGGCTACACCTTC
TRBV29-1,NA,NA,TRBJ1-4,CSVARAPLATNEKLFF,TGCAGCGTTGCAAGGGCGCCCCTCGCAACTAATGAAAAACTGTTTTTT
TRBV9,few,TRBD1,TRBJ2-7,CASSVVAGGGTYEQYF,TGTGCCAGCAGCGTAGTTGCAGGGGGCGGAACCTACGAGCAGTACTTC
TRBV9,NA,TRBD1,TRBJ1-2,CASRAGTGTYGYTF,TGTGCCAGCAGGGCCGGGACAGGTACCTATGGCTACACCTTC
TRBV5-1,NA,NA,TRBJ2-1,CASSFGTGNEQFF,TGCGCCAGCAGCTTCGGGACGGGGAATGAGCAGTTCTTC
TRBV5-1,NA,NA,TRBJ2-7,CASSPGTRSYEQYF,TGCGCCAGCAGTCCCGGGACAAGGTCCTACGAGCAGTACTTC
TRBV25-1,NA,TRBD2,TRBJ2-3,CATALAGVADTQYF,TGTGCCACCGCGCTAGCGGGAGTAGCAGATACGCAGTATTTT
TRBV30,NA,TRBD2,TRBJ2-3,CAWSRAGGADTQYF,TGTGCCTGGAGTCGGGCGGGAGGGGCAGATACGCAGTATTTT
TRBV18,few,NA,TRBJ1-2,CASSPDQISAYGYTF,TGTGCCAGCTCACCAGACCAAATCTCTGCCTATGGCTACACCTTC
TRBV27,few,TRBD1,TRBJ2-5,CASSRRDRGGETQYF,TGTGCCAGCAGTCGCCGGGACAGGGGTGGAGAGACCCAGTACTTC
TRBV30,NA,TRBD2,TRBJ2-1,CAWRTRSYNEQFF,TGTGCCTGGCGGACTAGATCCTACAATGAGCAGTTCTTC
TRBV2,once,NA,TRBJ2-3,CASPQGDTQYF,TGTGCCAGCCCTCAGGGAGATACGCAGTATTTT
TRBV2,NA,TRBD1,TRBJ2-1,CASRVTGVNEQFF,TGTGCCAGCAGGGTAACAGGGGTCAATGAGCAGTTCTTC
TRBV25-1,few,TRBD2,TRBJ2-1,CASSGSGRAVNEQFF,TGTGCCAGCAGTGGAAGCGGGAGGGCCGTCAATGAGCAGTTCTTC
TRBV2,few,TRBD2,TRBJ2-5,CASSSSGRAEETQYF,TGTGCCAGCAGTTCTAGCGGGAGGGCCGAAGAGACCCAGTACTTC
TRBV29-1,NA,TRBD2,TRBJ2-1,CSVLLGTSGRSTGYNEQFF,TGCAGCGTTCTTCTTGGGACTAGCGGGAGGTCAACGGGATACAATGAGCAGTTCTTC
TRBV6-6,NA,TRBD1,TRBJ1-2,CASRDTGEHGYTF,TGTGCCAGCAGGGACACAGGGGAGCATGGCTACACCTTC
TRBV20-1,NA,NA,TRBJ2-1,CSASPHEQFF,TGCAGTGCTAGCCCACATGAGCAGTTCTTC
TRBV9,NA,NA,TRBJ2-7,CASSVGPDYEQYF,TGTGCCAGCAGCGTAGGACCGGACTACGAGCAGTACTTC
TRBV13,NA,NA,TRBJ2-7,CASSLLSRGEQLRGEQYF,TGTGCCAGCAGCTTACTCTCGCGTGGCGAACAGCTGAGGGGAGAGCAGTACTTC
TRBV5-1,NA,TRBD1,TRBJ1-2,CASSEGQGGSGYTF,TGCGCCAGCAGCGAAGGACAGGGAGGGTCCGGCTACACCTTC
TRBV5-4,few,NA,TRBJ2-4,CASSLGQDPNIQYF,TGTGCCAGCAGCTTGGGACAGGATCCTAACATTCAGTACTTC
TRBV18,many,NA,TRBJ2-5,CASSPQETQYF,TGTGCCAGCTCACCCCAAGAGACCCAGTACTTC
TRBV29-1,few,NA,TRBJ2-3,CSVFSGIDGTDTQYF,TGCAGCGTTTTTTCAGGGATAGACGGCACAGATACGCAGTATTTT
TRBV29-1,NA,NA,TRBJ2-7,CSVEAEAPGSYEQYF,TGCAGCGTTGAAGCGGAGGCCCCGGGATCCTACGAGCAGTACTTC
TRBV27,few,TRBD1,TRBJ2-4,CASSFLSGTGTLLALAKNIQYF,TGTGCCAGCAGTTTTCTTAGTGGGACAGGGACCCTACTCGCTCTAGCCAAAAACATTCAGTACTTC
TRBV5-4,few,TRBD1,TRBJ2-1,CASSPGTVYNEQFF,TGTGCCAGCAGCCCCGGGACAGTATACAATGAGCAGTTCTTC
TRBV7-9,NA,NA,TRBJ1-1,CASSLAGGRHTEAFF,TGTGCCAGCAGCTTAGCGGGCGGCAGACACACTGAAGCTTTCTTT
TRBV29-1,few,TRBD1,TRBJ1-2,CSVEQGINYGYTF,TGCAGCGTCGAACAGGGGATTAACTATGGCTACACCTTC
TRBV2,NA,NA,TRBJ2-5,CASSDRQETQYF,TGTGCCAGCAGTGACAGACAAGAGACCCAGTACTTC
TRBV29-1,few,TRBD1,TRBJ2-4,CSGSTGGGDIQYF,TGCAGCGGCTCGACAGGGGGCGGGGACATTCAGTACTTC
TRBV30,NA,NA,TRBJ1-4,CAWSGTSNEKLFF,TGTGCCTGGTCCGGGACGTCTAATGAAAAACTGTTTTTT
TRBV29-1,few,NA,TRBJ1-5,CSVGVGGSNQPQHF,TGCAGCGTGGGGGTAGGCGGGAGCAATCAGCCCCAGCATTTT
TRBV30,few,TRBD1,TRBJ2-1,CADIAGQGVYNEQFF,TGTGCAGACATTGCAGGACAGGGGGTCTACAATGAGCAGTTCTTC
TRBV10-1,few,TRBD1,TRBJ2-2,CASSEGTANTGELFF,TGCGCCAGCAGTGAGGGGACAGCGAACACCGGGGAGCTGTTTTTT
TRBV7-9,NA,NA,TRBJ2-1,CASSLATEVNEQFF,TGTGCCAGCAGCTTAGCGACCGAGGTCAATGAGCAGTTCTTC
TRBV29-1,few,NA,TRBJ2-3,CSVETRHTDTQYF,TGCAGCGTTGAAACCCGCCACACAGATACGCAGTATTTT
TRBV9,NA,NA,TRBJ1-4,CASSVADSNEKLFF,TGTGCCAGCAGCGTAGCGGACAGTAATGAAAAACTGTTTTTT
TRBV29-1,NA,NA,TRBJ1-5,CSVALGVGQPQHF,TGCAGCGTTGCCCTTGGAGTTGGTCAGCCCCAGCATTTT